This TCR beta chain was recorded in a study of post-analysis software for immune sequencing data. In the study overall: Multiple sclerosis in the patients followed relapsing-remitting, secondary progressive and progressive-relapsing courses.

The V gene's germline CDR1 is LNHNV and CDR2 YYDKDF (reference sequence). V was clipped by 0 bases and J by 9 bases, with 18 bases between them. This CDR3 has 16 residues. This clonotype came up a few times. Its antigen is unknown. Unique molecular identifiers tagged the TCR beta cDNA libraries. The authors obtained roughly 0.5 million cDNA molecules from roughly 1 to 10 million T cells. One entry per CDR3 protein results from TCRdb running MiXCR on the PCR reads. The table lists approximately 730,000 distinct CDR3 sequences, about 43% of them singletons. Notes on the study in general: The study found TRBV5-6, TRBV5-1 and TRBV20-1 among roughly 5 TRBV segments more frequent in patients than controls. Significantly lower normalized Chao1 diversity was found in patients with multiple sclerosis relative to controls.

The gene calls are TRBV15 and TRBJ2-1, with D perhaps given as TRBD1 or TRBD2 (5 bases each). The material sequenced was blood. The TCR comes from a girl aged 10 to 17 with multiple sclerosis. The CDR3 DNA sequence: TGTGCCACCAGCAGAGATCTGGAACGGGATAGGGGTGAGCAGTTCTTC. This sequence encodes CATSRDLERDRGEQFF.